Ten or more counts support the clone carrying this TCR beta chain. What it binds is unknown. MiXCR, run by TCRdb on the reads, gives a single entry per CDR3 protein. The table records tens of thousands of distinct CDR3 sequences, 28% of them present only once. This record comes from a study of T cell repertoires in cytomegalovirus infection. In the study overall: Shared public TCR beta signatures pointed to both CMV infection and a matching HLA type.

Study-level results: The cumulative frequency of public TCR beta families identified carriers of CMV plus the relevant HLA. HLA-C-restricted CMV-specific TCR beta clonotypes were dominant in the ex vivo response.

This CDR3 spans 15 amino acids. V shed 5 bases and J shed 8 bases, with 21 bases lying between them. Looked up from germline, CDR1 is SGHTA and CDR2 is FQGNSA. The chain carries TRBV7-2 and TRBJ1-2; perhaps TRBD1 as D (5 bases). The TCR sequence derives from a human donor in good health (CMV status not recorded). Some clones in this sample may be carry-over from other donors' samples. The sequencing here drew on CD8+ T cells from cultured PBMCs, taken from culture after CMV antigen stimulation. This chain's CDR3 is CASSPPEWGRVGYTF. The DNA for the CDR3 is TGTGCCAGCAGCCCACCCGAATGGGGCCGCGTCGGCTACACCTTC.